In this sample, the clone carrying this T cell receptor (beta chain) turned up a few times. Its antigen is not known. Measured with immunoSEQ multiplex PCR; TCRdb has only the in-frame clones, and not every one. The sample carries under 85,000 clones, around 82% recorded once. The sample belongs to a study of OX40 agonist ivuxolimab in advanced cancers. Study-level information: Enrolled patients in dose escalation had cancers that were hepatocellular carcinoma, melanoma, renal cell or head and neck cancer. There were three patients with partial responses, one having hepatocellular carcinoma and two cutaneous melanoma. Whole-study results and caveats: Clones of CD4+ and CD8+ blood T cells grew by week 6 at doses of 0.1 to 3.0 mg/kg.

V was pared by 0 bases and J by 1 base, with 10 bases between. CDR1 and CDR2 from the germline V gene are SGHRS and YFSETQ. This CDR3 has 15 amino acids. This TCR was sampled from an adult with an advanced solid tumor such as melanoma, head and neck, liver or kidney cancer. The J gene is TRBJ1-1, the V gene TRBV5-1; perhaps TRBD1 as D (5 bases). The sequences come from CD4+ or CD8+ T cells sorted from blood, collected in a trial of the OX40 agonist ivuxolimab. The CDR3 is CASSLEETANTEAFF. CDR3 coding DNA: TGCGCCAGCAGCTTGGAAGAGACAGCGAACACTGAAGCTTTCTTT.